This T cell receptor beta chain derives from a study of cytomegalovirus exposure and HLA in healthy donors. The CDR3 totals 17 residues. The V end lost 5 bases, the J end lost 4 bases, and 23 bases lay between the germline ends. Germline V gene data show CDR1 as SEHNR and CDR2 as FQNEAQ (reference sequence). The PCR had 60 Vbeta and 13 Jbeta primers. The data were produced by immunoSEQ multiplex PCR, yet TCRdb's version contains in-frame clones alone and is incomplete. The data contain some 160,000 clones, roughly three quarters of them singletons. The chain couples TRBV7-9 to TRBJ1-2; D is unresolved. What was sequenced was PBMCs. The TCR comes from a woman in her thirties or forties in good health and CMV-seronegative. The CDR3 reads CASSPISHSLSLYGYTF. CDR3 DNA sequence: TGTGCCAGCAGCCCCATTTCGCACAGTTTATCCCTCTATGGCTACACCTTC.